This T cell receptor beta chain was sequenced during a study of CD4+ T cells in melanoma. Sequencing was performed with immunoSEQ multiplex PCR; in TCRdb, only in-frame clones are kept and a portion is missing. This table has 15,000 or so clones, around 77% appearing once. This receptor was taken from a human donor with melanoma. The material sequenced was cells from a culture (not recorded whether cultured in vitro).

CDR3 coding DNA: TGTGCCAGCAGCAACAACAGGGTTCGCGAAAACACCATATATTTT. Its translation is CASSNNRVRENTIYF. The chain links TRBV7-2 to TRBJ1-3; perhaps TRBD1 as D (6 bases). The germline V gene has CDR1 SGHTA and CDR2 FQGNSA. The CDR3 is made up of 15 amino acids. V shed 5 bases and J shed 6 bases, with 17 bases lying between them.